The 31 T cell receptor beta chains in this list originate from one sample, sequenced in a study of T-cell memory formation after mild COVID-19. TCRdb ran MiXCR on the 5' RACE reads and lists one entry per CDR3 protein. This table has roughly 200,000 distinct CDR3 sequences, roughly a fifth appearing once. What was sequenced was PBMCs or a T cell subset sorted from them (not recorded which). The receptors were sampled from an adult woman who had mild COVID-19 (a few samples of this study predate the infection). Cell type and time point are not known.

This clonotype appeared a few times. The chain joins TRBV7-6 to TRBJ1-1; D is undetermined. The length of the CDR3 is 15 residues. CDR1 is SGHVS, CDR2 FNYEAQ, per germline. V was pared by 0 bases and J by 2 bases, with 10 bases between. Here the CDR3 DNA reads TGTGCCAGCAGCTTAGCGGAGGCAGGAAACACTGAAGCTTTCTTT. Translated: CASSLAEAGNTEAFF.

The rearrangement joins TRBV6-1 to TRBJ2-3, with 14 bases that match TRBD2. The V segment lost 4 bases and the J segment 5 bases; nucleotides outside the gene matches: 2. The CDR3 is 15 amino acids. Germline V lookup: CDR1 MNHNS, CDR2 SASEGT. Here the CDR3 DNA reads TGTGCCAGCAGTGGACTAGCGGGGGGGCAAGATACGCAGTATTTT. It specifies CASSGLAGGQDTQYF.

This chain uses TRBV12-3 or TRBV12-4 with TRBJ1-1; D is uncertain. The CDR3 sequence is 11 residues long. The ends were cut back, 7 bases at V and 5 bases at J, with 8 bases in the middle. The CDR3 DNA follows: TGTGCCAGCACGAGAAGTACTGAAGCTTTCTTT. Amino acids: CASTRSTEAFF.

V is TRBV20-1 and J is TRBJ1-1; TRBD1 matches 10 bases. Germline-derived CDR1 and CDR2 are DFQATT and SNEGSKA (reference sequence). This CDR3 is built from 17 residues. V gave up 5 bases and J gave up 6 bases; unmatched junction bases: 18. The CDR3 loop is CSARIPGTGAIRAEAFF. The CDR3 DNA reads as TGCAGTGCTCGTATCCCCGGGACAGGGGCCATAAGGGCTGAAGCTTTCTTT.

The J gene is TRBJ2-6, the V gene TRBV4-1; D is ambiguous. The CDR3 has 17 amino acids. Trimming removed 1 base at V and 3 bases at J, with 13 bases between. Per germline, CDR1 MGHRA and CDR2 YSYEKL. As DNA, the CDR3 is TGCGCCAGCAGCCAAGGATTAGGTAACGGTGGGGCCAACGTCCTGACTTTC. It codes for CASSQGLGNGGANVLTF.

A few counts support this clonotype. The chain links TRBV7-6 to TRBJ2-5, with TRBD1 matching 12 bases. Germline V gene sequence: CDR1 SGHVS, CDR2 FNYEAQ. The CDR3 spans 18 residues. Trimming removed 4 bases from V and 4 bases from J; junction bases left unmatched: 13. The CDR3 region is CASSSDRDRGLARETQYF. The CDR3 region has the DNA TGTGCCAGCAGCTCCGATAGGGACAGGGGGCTTGCGCGAGAGACCCAGTACTTC. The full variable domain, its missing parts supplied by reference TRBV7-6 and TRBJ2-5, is GAGVSQSPRYKVTKRGQDVALRCDPISGHVSLYWYRQALGQGPEFLTYFNYEAQQDKSGLPNDRFSAERPEGSISTLTIQRTEQRDSAMYRCASSSDRDRGLARETQYFGPGTRLLVL.

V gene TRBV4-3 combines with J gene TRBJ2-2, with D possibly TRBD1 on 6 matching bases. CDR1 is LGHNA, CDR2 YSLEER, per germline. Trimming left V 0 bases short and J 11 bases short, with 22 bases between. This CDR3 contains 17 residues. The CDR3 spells CASSQDLGQGVTGELFF. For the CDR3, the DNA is TGCGCCAGCAGCCAAGATCTAGGGCAGGGTGTGACAGGAGAGCTGTTTTTT.

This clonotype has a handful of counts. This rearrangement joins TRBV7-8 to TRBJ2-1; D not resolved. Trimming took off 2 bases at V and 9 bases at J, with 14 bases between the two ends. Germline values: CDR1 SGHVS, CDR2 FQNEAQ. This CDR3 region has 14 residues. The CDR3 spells CASSLWAGKPEQFF. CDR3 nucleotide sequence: TGTGCCAGCAGCTTATGGGCAGGAAAGCCTGAGCAGTTCTTC.

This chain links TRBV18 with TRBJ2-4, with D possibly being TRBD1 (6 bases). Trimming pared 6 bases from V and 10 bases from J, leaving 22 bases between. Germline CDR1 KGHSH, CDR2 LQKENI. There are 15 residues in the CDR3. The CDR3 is CASSQGPKHGLIQYF. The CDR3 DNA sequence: TGTGCCAGCTCCCAGGGGCCAAAACACGGACTGATTCAGTACTTC. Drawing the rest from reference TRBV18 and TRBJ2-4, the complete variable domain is NAGVMQNPRHLVRRRGQEARLRCSPMKGHSHVYWYRQLPEEGLKFMVYLQKENIIDESGMPKERFSAEFPKEGPSILRIQQVVRGDSAAYFCASSQGPKHGLIQYFGAGTRLSVL.

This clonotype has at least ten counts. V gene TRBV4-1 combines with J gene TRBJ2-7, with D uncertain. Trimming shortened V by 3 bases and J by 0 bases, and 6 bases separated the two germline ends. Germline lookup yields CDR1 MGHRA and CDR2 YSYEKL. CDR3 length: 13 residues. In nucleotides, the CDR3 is TGCGCCAGCAGCCAGGGCGCCTCCTACGAGCAGTACTTC. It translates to CASSQGASYEQYF.

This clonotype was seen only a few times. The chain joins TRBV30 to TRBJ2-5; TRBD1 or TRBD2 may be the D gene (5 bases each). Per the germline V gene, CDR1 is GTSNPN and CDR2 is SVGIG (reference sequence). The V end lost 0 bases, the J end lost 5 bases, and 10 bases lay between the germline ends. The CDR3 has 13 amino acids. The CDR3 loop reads CAWSVQGTETQYF. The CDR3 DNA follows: TGTGCCTGGAGTGTACAAGGGACGGAGACCCAGTACTTC.

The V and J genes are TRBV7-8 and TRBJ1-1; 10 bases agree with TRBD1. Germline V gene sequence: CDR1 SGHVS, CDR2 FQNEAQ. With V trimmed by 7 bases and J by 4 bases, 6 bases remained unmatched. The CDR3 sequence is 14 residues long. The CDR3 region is CASTEGQGITEAFF. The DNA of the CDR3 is TGTGCCAGCACCGAGGGACAGGGGATCACTGAAGCTTTCTTT.

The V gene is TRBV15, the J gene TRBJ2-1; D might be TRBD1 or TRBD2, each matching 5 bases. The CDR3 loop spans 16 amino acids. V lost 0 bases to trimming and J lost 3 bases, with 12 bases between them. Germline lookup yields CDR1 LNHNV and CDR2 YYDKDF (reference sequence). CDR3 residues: CATSRDDGTFYNEQFF. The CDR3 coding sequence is TGTGCCACCAGCAGAGATGACGGGACCTTCTACAATGAGCAGTTCTTC.

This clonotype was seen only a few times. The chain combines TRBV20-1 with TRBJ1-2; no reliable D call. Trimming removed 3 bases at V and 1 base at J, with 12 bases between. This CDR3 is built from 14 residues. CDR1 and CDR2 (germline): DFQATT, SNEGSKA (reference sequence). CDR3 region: CSARWTEINYGYTF. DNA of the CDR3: TGCAGTGCTAGGTGGACTGAAATTAACTATGGCTACACCTTC.

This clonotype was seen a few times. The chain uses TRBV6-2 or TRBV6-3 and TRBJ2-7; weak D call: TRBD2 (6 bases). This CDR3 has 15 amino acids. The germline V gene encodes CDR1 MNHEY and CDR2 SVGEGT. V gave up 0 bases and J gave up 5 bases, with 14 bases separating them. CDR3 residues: CASSYSSRGVDEQYF. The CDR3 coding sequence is TGTGCCAGCAGTTACTCGTCGCGGGGTGTGGACGAGCAGTACTTC.

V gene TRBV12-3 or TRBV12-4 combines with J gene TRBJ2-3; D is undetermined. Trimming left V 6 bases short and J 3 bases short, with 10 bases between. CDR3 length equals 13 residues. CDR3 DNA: TGTGCCAGCAGCCAATTACGGACAGATACGCAGTATTTT. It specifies CASSQLRTDTQYF.

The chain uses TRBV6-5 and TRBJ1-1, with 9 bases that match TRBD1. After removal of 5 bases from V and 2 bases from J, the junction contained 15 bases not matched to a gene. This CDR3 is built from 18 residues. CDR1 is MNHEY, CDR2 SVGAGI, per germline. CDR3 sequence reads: CASSPSDRGTTVNTEAFF. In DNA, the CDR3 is TGTGCCAGCAGTCCTTCCGACAGGGGGACGACGGTTAACACTGAAGCTTTCTTT.

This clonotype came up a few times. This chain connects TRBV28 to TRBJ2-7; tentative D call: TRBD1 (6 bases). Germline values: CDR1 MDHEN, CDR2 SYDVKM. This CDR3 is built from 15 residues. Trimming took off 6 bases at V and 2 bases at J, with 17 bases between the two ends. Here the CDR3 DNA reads TGTGCCAGCAGACCGCCAACAGGGAGCCCCTACGAGCAGTACTTC. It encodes CASRPPTGSPYEQYF.

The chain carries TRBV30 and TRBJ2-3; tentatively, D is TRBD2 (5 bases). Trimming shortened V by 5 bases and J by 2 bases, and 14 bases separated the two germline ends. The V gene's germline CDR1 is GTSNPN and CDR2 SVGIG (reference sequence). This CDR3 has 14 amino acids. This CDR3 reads CAWATGSNTDTQYF. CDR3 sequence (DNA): TGTGCCTGGGCGACGGGGAGCAACACAGATACGCAGTATTTT.

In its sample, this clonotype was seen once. Here the CDR3 reads CASSALWGSSYNEQFF. CDR3 sequence (DNA): TGTGCCAGCAGTGCGCTATGGGGGAGTTCTTACAATGAGCAGTTCTTC. The chain carries TRBV25-1 and TRBJ2-1, with D possibly called TRBD1 or TRBD2 (5 bases each). The CDR3 extends over 16 amino acids. The germline V gene encodes CDR1 MGHDK and CDR2 SYGVNS. V was trimmed by 4 bases and J by 4 bases, leaving 17 bases between them.

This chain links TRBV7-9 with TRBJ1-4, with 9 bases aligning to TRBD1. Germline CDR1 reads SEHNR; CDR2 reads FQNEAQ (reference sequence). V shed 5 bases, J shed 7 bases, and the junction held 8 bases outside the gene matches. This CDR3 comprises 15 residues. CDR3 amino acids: CASSPAGTGSEKLFF. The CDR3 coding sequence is TGTGCCAGCAGCCCCGCCGGGACAGGGAGTGAAAAACTGTTTTTT.

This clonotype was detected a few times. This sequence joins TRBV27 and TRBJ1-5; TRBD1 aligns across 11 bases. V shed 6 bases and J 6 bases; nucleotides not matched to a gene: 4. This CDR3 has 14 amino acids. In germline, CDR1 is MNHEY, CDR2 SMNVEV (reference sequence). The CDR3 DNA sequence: TGTGCCAGCAGAGGACAGGGGGCAGTTCAGCCCCAGCATTTT. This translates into CASRGQGAVQPQHF.

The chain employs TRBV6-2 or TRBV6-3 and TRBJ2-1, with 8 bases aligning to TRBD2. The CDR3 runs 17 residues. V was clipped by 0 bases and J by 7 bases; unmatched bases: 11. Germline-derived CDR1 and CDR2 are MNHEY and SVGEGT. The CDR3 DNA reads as TGTGCCAGCAGTTACTCGGAGCGGGAGCCCGTCGGGAATGAGCAGTTCTTC. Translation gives CASSYSEREPVGNEQFF.

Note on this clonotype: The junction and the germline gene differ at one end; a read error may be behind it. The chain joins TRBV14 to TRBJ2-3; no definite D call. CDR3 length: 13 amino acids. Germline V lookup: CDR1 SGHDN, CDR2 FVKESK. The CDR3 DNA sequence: TGTGCCAGCAGCCAAGCCCTCCTACCTTCAGTATTTTTT. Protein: CASSQALLPSVFF.

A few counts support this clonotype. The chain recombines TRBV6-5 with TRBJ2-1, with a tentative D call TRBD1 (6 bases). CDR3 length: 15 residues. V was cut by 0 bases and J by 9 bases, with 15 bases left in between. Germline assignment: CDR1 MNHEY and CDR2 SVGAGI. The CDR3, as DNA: TGTGCCAGCAGTTACTCCCAGGGGCTGTCGAGTGAGCAGTTCTTC. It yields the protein CASSYSQGLSSEQFF.

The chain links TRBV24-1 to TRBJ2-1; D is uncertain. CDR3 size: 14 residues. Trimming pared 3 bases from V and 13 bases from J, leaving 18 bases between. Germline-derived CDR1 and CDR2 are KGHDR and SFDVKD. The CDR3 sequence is CATSDHSMVGDQFF. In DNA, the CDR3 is TGTGCCACCAGTGATCACTCCATGGTGGGTGATCAGTTCTTC.

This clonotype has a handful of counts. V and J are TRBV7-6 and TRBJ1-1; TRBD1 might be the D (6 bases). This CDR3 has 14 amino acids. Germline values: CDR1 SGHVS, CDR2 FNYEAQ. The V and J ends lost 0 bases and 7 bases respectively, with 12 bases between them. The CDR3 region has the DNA TGTGCCAGCAGCTTAGCGCCCGGGGGCCTTGAAGCTTTCTTT. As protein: CASSLAPGGLEAFF.

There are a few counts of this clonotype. Here the CDR3 reads CASSEDGQTMNTEAFF. The CDR3 DNA reads TGTGCCAGCAGTGAAGATGGACAGACCATGAACACTGAAGCTTTCTTT. The chain links TRBV2 to TRBJ1-1, with D tentatively TRBD1 (6 bases). There are 16 residues in the CDR3. V was trimmed by 1 base and J by 0 bases, leaving 12 bases between them. Per the germline V gene, CDR1 is SNHLY and CDR2 is FYNNEI. The complete variable domain, with remaining parts taken from reference TRBV2 and TRBJ1-1, reads EPEVTQTPSHQVTQMGQEVILRCVPISNHLYFYWYRQILGQKVEFLVSFYNNEISEKSEIFDDQFSVERPDGSNFTLKIRSTKLEDSAMYFCASSEDGQTMNTEAFFGQGTRLTVV.

CDR3 in DNA: TGCGCCAGCAGCCCGACAGGCCAAAATCAGCCCCAGCATTTT. It translates to CASSPTGQNQPQHF. The chain carries TRBV4-1 and TRBJ1-5, with D maybe TRBD1 (6 bases). Trimming pared 4 bases from V and 4 bases from J, leaving 11 bases between. Germline V gives CDR1 MGHRA, CDR2 YSYEKL. The CDR3 loop spans 14 amino acids.

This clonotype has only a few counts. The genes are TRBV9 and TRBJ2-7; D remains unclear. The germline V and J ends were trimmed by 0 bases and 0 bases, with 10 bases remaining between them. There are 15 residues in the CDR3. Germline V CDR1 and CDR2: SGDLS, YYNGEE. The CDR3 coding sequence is TGTGCCAGCAGCGTAGGAACAGACGACTCCTACGAGCAGTACTTC. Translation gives CASSVGTDDSYEQYF.

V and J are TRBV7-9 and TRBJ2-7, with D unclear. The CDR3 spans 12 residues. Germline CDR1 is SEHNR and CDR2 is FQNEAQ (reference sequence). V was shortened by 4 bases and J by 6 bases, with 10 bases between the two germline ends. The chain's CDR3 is CASSSPRPEQYF. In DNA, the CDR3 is TGTGCCAGCAGCTCACCTCGGCCCGAGCAGTACTTC.